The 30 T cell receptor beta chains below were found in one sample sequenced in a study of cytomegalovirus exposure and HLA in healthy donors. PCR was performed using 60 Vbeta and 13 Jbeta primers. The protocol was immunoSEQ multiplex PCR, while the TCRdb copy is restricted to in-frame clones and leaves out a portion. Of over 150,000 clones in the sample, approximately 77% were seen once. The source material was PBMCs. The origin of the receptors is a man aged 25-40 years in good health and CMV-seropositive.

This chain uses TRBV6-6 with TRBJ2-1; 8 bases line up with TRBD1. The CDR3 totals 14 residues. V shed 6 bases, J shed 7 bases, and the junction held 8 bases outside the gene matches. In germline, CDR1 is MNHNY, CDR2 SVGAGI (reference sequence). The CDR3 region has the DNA TGTGCCAGCAGCCAAGGACAGGGAACGAATGAGCAGTTCTTC. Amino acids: CASSQGQGTNEQFF.

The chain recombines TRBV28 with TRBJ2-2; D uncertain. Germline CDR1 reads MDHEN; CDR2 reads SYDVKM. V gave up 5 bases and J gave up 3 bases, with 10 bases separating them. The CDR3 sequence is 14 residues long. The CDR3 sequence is CASSEPLHTGELFF. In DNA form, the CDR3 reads TGTGCCAGCAGTGAGCCATTGCACACCGGGGAGCTGTTTTTT.

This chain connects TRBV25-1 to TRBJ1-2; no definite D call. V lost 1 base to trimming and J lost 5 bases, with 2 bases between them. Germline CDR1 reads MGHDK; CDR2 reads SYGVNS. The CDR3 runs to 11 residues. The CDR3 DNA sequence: TGTGCCAGCAGTGAATCTTATGGCTACACCTTC. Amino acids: CASSESYGYTF.

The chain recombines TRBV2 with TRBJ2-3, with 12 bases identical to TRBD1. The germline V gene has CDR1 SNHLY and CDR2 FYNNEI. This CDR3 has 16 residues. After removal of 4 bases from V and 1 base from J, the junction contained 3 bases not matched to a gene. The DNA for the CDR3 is TGTGCCAGCAGTGGGGGACAGGGGGCCGGCACAGATACGCAGTATTTT. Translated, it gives CASSGGQGAGTDTQYF.

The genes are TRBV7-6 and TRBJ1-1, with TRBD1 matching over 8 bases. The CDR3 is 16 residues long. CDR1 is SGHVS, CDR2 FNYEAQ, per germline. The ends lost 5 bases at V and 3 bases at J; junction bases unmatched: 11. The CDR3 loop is CASSAPTGEGDTEAFF. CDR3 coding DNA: TGTGCCAGCAGCGCTCCGACAGGGGAAGGGGACACTGAAGCTTTCTTT.

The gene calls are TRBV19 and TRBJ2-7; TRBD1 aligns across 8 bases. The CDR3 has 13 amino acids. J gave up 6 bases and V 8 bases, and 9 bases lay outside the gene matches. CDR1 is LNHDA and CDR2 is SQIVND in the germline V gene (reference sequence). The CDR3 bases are TGTGCCAGTGGGACAGGTGTGTCTGGCGAGCAGTACTTC. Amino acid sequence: CASGTGVSGEQYF.

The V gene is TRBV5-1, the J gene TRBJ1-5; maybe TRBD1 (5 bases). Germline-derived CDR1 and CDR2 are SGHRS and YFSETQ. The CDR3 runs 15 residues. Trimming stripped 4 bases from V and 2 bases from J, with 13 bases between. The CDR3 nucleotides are TGCGCCAGCAGCGGCACGGGGGAGGGCAATCAGCCCCAGCATTTT. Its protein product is CASSGTGEGNQPQHF.

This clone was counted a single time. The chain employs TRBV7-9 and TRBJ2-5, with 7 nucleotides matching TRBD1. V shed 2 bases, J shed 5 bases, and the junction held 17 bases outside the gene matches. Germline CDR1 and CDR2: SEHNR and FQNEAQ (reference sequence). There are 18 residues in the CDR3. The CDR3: CASSLPLGQHGPGETQYF. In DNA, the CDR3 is TGTGCCAGCAGCTTACCACTGGGACAGCACGGGCCAGGGGAGACCCAGTACTTC.

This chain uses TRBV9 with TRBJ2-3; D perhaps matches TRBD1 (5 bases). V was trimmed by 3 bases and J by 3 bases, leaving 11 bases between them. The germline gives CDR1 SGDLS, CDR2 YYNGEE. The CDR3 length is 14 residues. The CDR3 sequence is CASSARQSTDTQYF. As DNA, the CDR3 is TGTGCCAGCAGCGCCAGACAGAGTACAGATACGCAGTATTTT.

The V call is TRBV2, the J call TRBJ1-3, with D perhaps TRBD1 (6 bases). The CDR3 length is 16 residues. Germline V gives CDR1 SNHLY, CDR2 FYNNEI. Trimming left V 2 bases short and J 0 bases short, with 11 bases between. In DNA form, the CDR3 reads TGTGCCAGCAGTGAACAGGGGCGAAACTCTGGAAACACCATATATTTT. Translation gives CASSEQGRNSGNTIYF.

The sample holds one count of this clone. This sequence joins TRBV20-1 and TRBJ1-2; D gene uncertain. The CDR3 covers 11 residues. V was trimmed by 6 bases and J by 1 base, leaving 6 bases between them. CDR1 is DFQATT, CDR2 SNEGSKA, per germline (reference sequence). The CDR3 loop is CSALDNYGYTF. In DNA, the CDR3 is TGCAGTGCCCTAGATAACTATGGCTACACCTTC.

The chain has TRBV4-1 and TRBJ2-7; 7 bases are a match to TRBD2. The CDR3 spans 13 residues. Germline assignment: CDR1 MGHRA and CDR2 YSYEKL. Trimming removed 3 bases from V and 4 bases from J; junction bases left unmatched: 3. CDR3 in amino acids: CASSHPGGYEQYF. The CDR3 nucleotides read TGCGCCAGCAGCCACCCGGGAGGATACGAGCAGTACTTC.

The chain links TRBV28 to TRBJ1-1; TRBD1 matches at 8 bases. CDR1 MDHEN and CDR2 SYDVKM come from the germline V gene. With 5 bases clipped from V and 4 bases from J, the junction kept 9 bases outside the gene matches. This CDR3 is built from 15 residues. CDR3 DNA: TGTGCCAGCAGTCCGCCGACAGGGGTAGTCACTGAAGCTTTCTTT. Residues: CASSPPTGVVTEAFF.

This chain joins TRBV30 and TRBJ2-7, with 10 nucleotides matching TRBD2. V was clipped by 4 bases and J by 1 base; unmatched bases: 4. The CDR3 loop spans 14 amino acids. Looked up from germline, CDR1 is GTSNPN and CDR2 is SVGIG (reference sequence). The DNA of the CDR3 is TGTGCCTGGAATCTAGCGGGGGTTTCCTACGAGCAGTACTTC. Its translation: CAWNLAGVSYEQYF.

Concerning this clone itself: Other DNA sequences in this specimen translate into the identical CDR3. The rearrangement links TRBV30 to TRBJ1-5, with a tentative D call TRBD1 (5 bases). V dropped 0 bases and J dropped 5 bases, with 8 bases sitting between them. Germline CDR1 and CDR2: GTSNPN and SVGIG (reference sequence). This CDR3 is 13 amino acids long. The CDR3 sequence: CAWSVRGDQPQHF. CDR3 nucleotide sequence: TGTGCCTGGAGTGTCCGGGGGGATCAGCCCCAGCATTTT.

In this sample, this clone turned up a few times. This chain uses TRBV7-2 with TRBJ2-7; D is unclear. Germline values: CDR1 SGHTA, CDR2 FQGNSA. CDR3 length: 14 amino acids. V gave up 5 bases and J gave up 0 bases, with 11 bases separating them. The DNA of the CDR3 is TGTGCCAGCAGCCCTACTCCTATCTCCTACGAGCAGTACTTC. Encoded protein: CASSPTPISYEQYF.

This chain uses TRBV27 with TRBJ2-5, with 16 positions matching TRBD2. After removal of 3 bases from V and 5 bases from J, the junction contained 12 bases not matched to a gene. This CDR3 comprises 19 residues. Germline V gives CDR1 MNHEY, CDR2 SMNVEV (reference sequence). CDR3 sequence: CASSLTGTSGGARSETQYF. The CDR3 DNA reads TGTGCCAGCAGTTTGACCGGGACTAGCGGGGGGGCCAGATCCGAGACCCAGTACTTC.

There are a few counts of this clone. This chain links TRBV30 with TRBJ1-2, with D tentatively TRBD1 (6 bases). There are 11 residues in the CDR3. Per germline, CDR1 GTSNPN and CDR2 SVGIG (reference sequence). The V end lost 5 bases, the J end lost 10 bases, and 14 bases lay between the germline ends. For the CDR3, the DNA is TGTGCCTGGGGGGGGGCGTCGGTCTACACCTTC. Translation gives CAWGGASVYTF.

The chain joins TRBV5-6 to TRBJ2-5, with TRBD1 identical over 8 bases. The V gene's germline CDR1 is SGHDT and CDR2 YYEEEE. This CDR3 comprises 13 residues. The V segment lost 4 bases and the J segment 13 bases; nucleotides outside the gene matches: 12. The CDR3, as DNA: TGTGCCAGCAGCGCAGACAGGGGCCCAACCACGTACTTC. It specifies CASSADRGPTTYF.

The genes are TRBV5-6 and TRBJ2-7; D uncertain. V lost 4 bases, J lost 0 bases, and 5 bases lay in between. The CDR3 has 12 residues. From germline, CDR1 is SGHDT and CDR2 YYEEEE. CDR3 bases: TGTGCCAGCAGCCTTAGCTCCTACGAGCAGTACTTC. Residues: CASSLSSYEQYF.

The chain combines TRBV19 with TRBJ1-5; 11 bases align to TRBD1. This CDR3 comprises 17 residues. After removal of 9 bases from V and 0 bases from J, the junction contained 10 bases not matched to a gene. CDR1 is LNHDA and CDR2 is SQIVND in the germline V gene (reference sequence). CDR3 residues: CASSSWGTGGSNQPQHF. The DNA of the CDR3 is TGTGCCAGCAGCTCTTGGGGGACAGGGGGTAGCAATCAGCCCCAGCATTTT. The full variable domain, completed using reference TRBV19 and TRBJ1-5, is DGGITQSPKYLFRKEGQNVTLSCEQNLNHDAMYWYRQDPGQGLRLIYYSQIVNDFQKGDIAEGYSVSREKKESFPLTVTSAQKNPTAFYLCASSSWGTGGSNQPQHFGDGTRLSIL.

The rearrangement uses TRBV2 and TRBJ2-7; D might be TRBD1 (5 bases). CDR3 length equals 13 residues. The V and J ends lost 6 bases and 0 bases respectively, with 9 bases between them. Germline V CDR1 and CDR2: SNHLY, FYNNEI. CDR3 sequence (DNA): TGTGCCAGCAGGATGGACAACTCCTACGAGCAGTACTTC. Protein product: CASRMDNSYEQYF.

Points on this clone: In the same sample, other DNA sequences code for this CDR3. Written as DNA, the CDR3 is TGTGCCAGCTCACCAGGCCAGGGCAATCAGCCCCAGCATTTT. Translated, it gives CASSPGQGNQPQHF. The chain links TRBV18 to TRBJ1-5; D not certain. The CDR3 extends over 14 amino acids. Between the trimmed V and J ends, which lost 2 bases and 2 bases, there was a span of 7 bases. From germline, CDR1 is KGHSH and CDR2 LQKENI.

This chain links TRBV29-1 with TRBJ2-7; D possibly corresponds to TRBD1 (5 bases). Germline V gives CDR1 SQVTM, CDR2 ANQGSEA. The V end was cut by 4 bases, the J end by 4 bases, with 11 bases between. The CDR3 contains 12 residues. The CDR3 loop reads CSVGQGRYEQYF. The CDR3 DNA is TGCAGCGTTGGGCAGGGTAGATACGAGCAGTACTTC.

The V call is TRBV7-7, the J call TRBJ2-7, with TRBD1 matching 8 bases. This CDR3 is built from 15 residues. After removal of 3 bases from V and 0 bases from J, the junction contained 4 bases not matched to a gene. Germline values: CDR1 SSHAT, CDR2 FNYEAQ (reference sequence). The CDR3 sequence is CASSFRDRNSYEQYF. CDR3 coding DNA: TGTGCCAGCAGCTTCCGGGACAGGAACTCCTACGAGCAGTACTTC.

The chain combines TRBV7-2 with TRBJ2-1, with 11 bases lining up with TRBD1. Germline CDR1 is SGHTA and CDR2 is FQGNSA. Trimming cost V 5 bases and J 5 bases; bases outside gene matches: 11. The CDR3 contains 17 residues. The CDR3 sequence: CASSTRTGGVRDNEQFF. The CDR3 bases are TGTGCCAGCAGCACCCGGACAGGGGGCGTTAGGGACAATGAGCAGTTCTTC.

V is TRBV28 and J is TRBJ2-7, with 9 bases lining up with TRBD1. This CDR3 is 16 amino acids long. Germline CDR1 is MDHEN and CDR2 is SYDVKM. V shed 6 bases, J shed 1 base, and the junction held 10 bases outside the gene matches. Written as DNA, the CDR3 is TGTGCCAGCAGCTCCAATTCCGGGACAGGGTCCTACGAGCAGTACTTC. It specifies CASSSNSGTGSYEQYF.

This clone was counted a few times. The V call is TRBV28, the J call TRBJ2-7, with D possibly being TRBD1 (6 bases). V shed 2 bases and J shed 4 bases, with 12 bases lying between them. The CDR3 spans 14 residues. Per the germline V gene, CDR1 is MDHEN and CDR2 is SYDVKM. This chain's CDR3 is CASSLVQGRYEQYF. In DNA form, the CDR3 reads TGTGCCAGCAGTTTAGTACAGGGTCGTTACGAGCAGTACTTC.

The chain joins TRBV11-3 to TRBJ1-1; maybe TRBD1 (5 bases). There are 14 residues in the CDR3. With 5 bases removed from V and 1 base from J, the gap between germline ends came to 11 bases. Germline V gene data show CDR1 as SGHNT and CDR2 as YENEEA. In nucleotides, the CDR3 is TGTGCCAGCAGCCCCGGGGGGGGGAACACTGAAGCTTTCTTT. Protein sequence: CASSPGGGNTEAFF. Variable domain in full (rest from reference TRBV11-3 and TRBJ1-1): EAGVVQSPRYKIIEKKQPVAFWCNPISGHNTLYWYLQNLGQGPELLIRYENEEAVDDSQLPKDRFSAERLKGVDSTLKIQPAELGDSAVYLCASSPGGGNTEAFFGQGTRLTVV.

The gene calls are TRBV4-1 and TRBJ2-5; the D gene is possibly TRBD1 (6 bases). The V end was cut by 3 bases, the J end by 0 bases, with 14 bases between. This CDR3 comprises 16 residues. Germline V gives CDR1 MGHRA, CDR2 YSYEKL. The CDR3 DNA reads TGCGCCAGCAGCCATGTCAGGGGCCAGTACCAAGAGACCCAGTACTTC. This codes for CASSHVRGQYQETQYF.